This T cell receptor (beta chain) was sequenced during a study of siplizumab effects on memory and regulatory T cells. Whole-study results and caveats: Unstimulated subsets were the mapping target of only a minor fraction of alloreactive clones.

Libraries were prepared by immunoSEQ multiplex PCR; TCRdb keeps only in-frame clonotypes and omits some of them. The sample holds some 120,000 clones, about 94% seen once. On this clone itself: Its antigen remains unknown.

Source material: non-Treg CD4+ T cells sorted from blood. The clonotype comes from a human donor in good health.

This CDR3 is CASSPDSYYEQYF. As DNA, the CDR3 is TGTGCCAGCAGTCCGGACAGCTACTACGAGCAGTACTTC. V is TRBV6-5 and J is TRBJ2-7; D is possibly TRBD1 (6 bases). Germline V gene lookup returns CDR1 MNHEY and CDR2 SVGAGI. Trimming removed 5 bases at V and 3 bases at J, with 11 bases between. This CDR3 region has 13 residues.